This T cell receptor beta chain originates from a study of blood T cell repertoires in COVID-19. Assay: immunoSEQ multiplex PCR; the TCRdb copy retains only in-frame clones and omits some. The table has around 220,000 clones, 84% seen once. The CDR3 length is 14 residues. The V end was cut by 7 bases, the J end by 7 bases, with 19 bases between. From germline, CDR1 is MNHEY and CDR2 SVGAGI. Patients from Seattle were sampled longitudinally, starting during active infection. This chain links TRBV6-5 with TRBJ1-2; TRBD1 is a possible D gene (6 bases). The sample comprised peripheral blood. This TCR was sampled from a woman older than 75 with COVID-19, enrolled during active disease. CDR3 protein: CASTSTGYLGGYTF. CDR3 DNA sequence: TGTGCCAGCACCTCAACAGGGTACCTAGGTGGCTACACCTTC.